This entry features one T cell receptor (beta chain) sequence. V lost 7 bases and J lost 1, with 16 bases in between. The length of the CDR3 is 15 residues. Germline V gene lookup returns CDR1 MNHEY and CDR2 SVGEGT. These data are taken from a study of blood T cells in healthy people across ages. A second PCR of about 7 to 12 cycles used a sample-barcoded 5' primer and a J-beta primer mix. Each cDNA molecule received a tag from a template-switch adaptor that had 12 random nucleotides. TCRdb reprocessed the 5' RACE reads via MiXCR and lists one record per CDR3 protein. The table records more than 500,000 distinct CDR3 sequences, about 27% of them present only once. The same data also contributed to another study, on T cells of mothers and their children. Per that paper: The extracted RNA was employed in its entirety for cDNA synthesis, at 1.5 ug per 15 ul.

The source is a boy younger than 10 in good health. The V and J genes are TRBV6-2 or TRBV6-3 and TRBJ1-1, with no clear D. Sequencing used blood. The DNA of the CDR3 is TGTGCCAGCACCGTCCTAGGACGGGAGAACACTGAAGCTTTCTTT. Its translation is CASTVLGRENTEAFF.